Below are 18 T cell receptor beta chains sequenced from a single sample in a study of vaccination and CD4 T cells after COVID-19. Sequencing of cultured CD4+ T cell DNA used the Oncomine TCR Beta short-read assay. TCRdb processed the PCR reads anew with MiXCR; each CDR3 protein has one entry. The sample carries some 15,000 distinct CDR3 sequences, 50% to 75% recorded once. The antigens for these receptors are not known. Treatment described: approximately nine-day PBMC culture with coronavirus spike peptide pools or control peptides (ViraFEST assay). The sample was CD4+ T cells from blood, cultured in vitro. The receptor source for this set is a human donor who had recovered from COVID-19.

This sequence joins TRBV24-1 and TRBJ2-7, with TRBD1 matching 10 bases. Per the germline V gene, CDR1 is KGHDR and CDR2 is SFDVKD. V shed 2 bases, J shed 5 bases, and the junction held 8 bases outside the gene matches. This CDR3 is built from 16 residues. The CDR3 is CATSDSPGQGSHEQYF. The DNA of the CDR3 is TGTGCCACCAGTGATTCACCGGGACAGGGGTCCCACGAGCAGTACTTC.

The rearrangement links TRBV19 to TRBJ2-1; 9 bases map to TRBD1. This CDR3 contains 12 residues. Germline V gene lookup returns CDR1 LNHDA and CDR2 SQIVND (reference sequence). The ends lost 5 bases at V and 15 bases at J; junction bases unmatched: 8. The CDR3 nucleotides are TGTGCCAGTAGTGACAGGGGGTTGGGGGTGTTCTTC. This translates into CASSDRGLGVFF.

This chain joins TRBV28 and TRBJ2-5; D perhaps matches TRBD2 (7 bases). V was trimmed by 4 bases and J by 4 bases, leaving 16 bases between them. The germline V gene has CDR1 MDHEN and CDR2 SYDVKM. CDR3 length equals 15 residues. For the CDR3, the DNA is TGTGCCAGCAGTTCACTTGGGGGCGGGAGAGAGACCCAGTACTTC. This gives the protein CASSSLGGGRETQYF. Based on the CDR3 plus reference TRBV28 and TRBJ2-5, the full variable domain is DVKVTQSSRYLVKRTGEKVFLECVQDMDHENMFWYRQDPGLGLRLIYFSYDVKMKEKGDIPEGYSVSREKKERFSLILESASTNQTSMYLCASSSLGGGRETQYFGPGTRLLVL.

This chain connects TRBV20-1 to TRBJ2-7; 13 bases are a match to TRBD2. After removal of 0 bases from V and 4 bases from J, the junction contained 3 bases not matched to a gene. The CDR3 runs to 15 residues. CDR1 is DFQATT and CDR2 is SNEGSKA in the germline V gene (reference sequence). DNA of the CDR3: TGCAGTGCTAGAGACCGGACTAGCGGGAGATACGAGCAGTACTTC. This codes for CSARDRTSGRYEQYF.

The rearrangement uses TRBV7-2 and TRBJ2-5; perhaps TRBD2 as D (5 bases). The germline V gene encodes CDR1 SGHTA and CDR2 FQGNSA. The CDR3 sequence is 13 residues long. Trimming shortened V by 3 bases and J by 3 bases, and 8 bases separated the two germline ends. The CDR3 nucleotides read TGTGCCAGCAGCTTCGCCGGGGAAGAGACCCAGTACTTC. Its translation is CASSFAGEETQYF.

The chain couples TRBV19 to TRBJ1-2; D call uncertain. Germline CDR1 is LNHDA and CDR2 is SQIVND (reference sequence). This CDR3 spans 13 amino acids. V dropped 0 bases and J dropped 8 bases, with 10 bases sitting between them. CDR3 in amino acids: CASSIDRQVGYTF. In DNA form, the CDR3 reads TGTGCCAGTAGTATAGACCGCCAGGTGGGCTACACCTTC.

CDR3 loop: CASSIVGPSSGANVLTF. The CDR3 DNA reads TGTGCCAGTAGTATAGTGGGTCCCAGCTCTGGGGCCAACGTCCTGACTTTC. The chain carries TRBV19 and TRBJ2-6; D is uncertain. From germline, CDR1 is LNHDA and CDR2 SQIVND (reference sequence). V dropped 1 base and J dropped 0 bases, with 10 bases sitting between them. There are 17 residues in the CDR3.

This chain joins TRBV20-1 and TRBJ2-7; 7 positions match TRBD1. Germline V gene sequence: CDR1 DFQATT, CDR2 SNEGSKA (reference sequence). Germline trimming cut 2 bases from V and 3 bases from J; bases unmatched to any gene: 7. This CDR3 spans 14 amino acids. This CDR3 reads CSARLRRQGYEQYF. As DNA, the CDR3 is TGCAGTGCTAGATTGAGACGACAGGGCTACGAGCAGTACTTC.

This sequence joins TRBV30 and TRBJ1-1; D unresolved. Germline V gene sequence: CDR1 GTSNPN, CDR2 SVGIG (reference sequence). The CDR3 consists of 12 residues. The V and J ends lost 5 bases and 9 bases respectively, with 16 bases between them. CDR3 residues: CAWGRHNVQAFF. The CDR3 nucleotides are TGTGCCTGGGGCCGCCATAATGTCCAAGCTTTCTTT. Looking up the rest from reference TRBV30 and TRBJ1-1 gives the full variable domain: SQTIHQWPATLVQPVGSPLSLECTVEGTSNPNLYWYRQAAGRGLQLLFYSVGIGQISSEVPQNLSASRPQDRQFILSSKKLLLSDSGFYLCAWGRHNVQAFFGQGTRLTVV.

The rearrangement links TRBV27 to TRBJ1-1; D is perhaps TRBD1 (6 bases). Trimming took off 6 bases at V and 1 base at J, with 15 bases between the two ends. CDR3 length: 15 amino acids. Germline CDR1 MNHEY, CDR2 SMNVEV (reference sequence). The CDR3 here is CASSRNLQGNTEAFF. The CDR3 nucleotides are TGTGCCAGCAGCCGAAACTTACAGGGGAACACTGAAGCTTTCTTT.

V usage is TRBV30 and J usage is TRBJ1-1; D unclear. Germline CDR1 and CDR2: GTSNPN and SVGIG (reference sequence). This CDR3 comprises 13 residues. V dropped 4 bases and J dropped 1 base, with 10 bases sitting between them. The CDR3 protein is CAWTTGGNTEAFF. DNA for the CDR3: TGTGCCTGGACCACGGGCGGGAACACTGAAGCTTTCTTT.

The table lists this clonotype with a few counts. This chain connects TRBV6-1 to TRBJ1-2, with D tentatively TRBD1 (5 bases). CDR1 is MNHNS, CDR2 SASEGT, per germline. Trimming removed 8 bases at V and 6 bases at J, with 22 bases between. This CDR3 is 15 amino acids long. The CDR3 region has the DNA TGTGCCAGCCCTCGGGGCGTCGGGCTCTACGATGGCTACACCTTC. This gives the protein CASPRGVGLYDGYTF.

The chain uses TRBV7-9 and TRBJ1-6, with 8 bases that match TRBD1. This CDR3 contains 15 residues. Germline CDR1 is SEHNR and CDR2 is FQNEAQ (reference sequence). V lost 4 bases to trimming and J lost 8 bases; unmatched junction nucleotides: 7. The CDR3 sequence: CASSSSGQVYSPLHF. The CDR3 DNA is TGTGCCAGCAGCTCGTCGGGACAGGTCTATTCACCCCTCCACTTT.

V gene TRBV19 combines with J gene TRBJ1-1; weak D call: TRBD1 (5 bases). Trimming took 1 base from V and 4 from J, leaving 10 bases between them. The CDR3 consists of 14 residues. Germline CDR1 reads LNHDA; CDR2 reads SQIVND (reference sequence). The CDR3 is CASSIGRDPTEAFF. The CDR3 coding sequence is TGTGCCAGTAGTATAGGACGGGACCCCACTGAAGCTTTCTTT.

This chain links TRBV11-3 with TRBJ2-2; 8 nucleotides match TRBD1. After removal of 5 bases from V and 4 bases from J, the junction contained 6 bases not matched to a gene. Per germline, CDR1 SGHNT and CDR2 YENEEA. The CDR3 has 15 residues. The CDR3 region has the DNA TGTGCCAGCAGCCTGTCAGGGGGCCCCACCGGGGAGCTGTTTTTT. Translated, it gives CASSLSGGPTGELFF.

This clonotype was detected a few times. The V gene is TRBV11-2, the J gene TRBJ1-5, with no clear D. The germline V and J ends were trimmed by 4 bases and 7 bases, with 8 bases remaining between them. The CDR3 is 12 amino acids. Per the germline V gene, CDR1 is SGHAT and CDR2 is FQNNGV. In DNA form, the CDR3 reads TGTGCCAGCAGCTCCGAACACCAGCCCCAGCATTTT. Amino acids: CASSSEHQPQHF.

The rearrangement links TRBV7-9 to TRBJ2-3, with 12 positions matching TRBD1. CDR1 SEHNR and CDR2 FQNEAQ come from the germline V gene (reference sequence). This CDR3 spans 15 amino acids. V lost 1 base and J lost 7; bases outside the gene matches: 3. CDR3 DNA sequence: TGTGCCAGCAGCTTAGGGGGACAGGGGGCGTATACGCAGTATTTT. Its protein product is CASSLGGQGAYTQYF.

CDR3 region: CSASWDRAGAYEQYF. The DNA for the CDR3 is TGCAGTGCTAGCTGGGACAGGGCCGGGGCCTACGAGCAGTACTTC. The chain uses TRBV20-1 and TRBJ2-7, with 9 nucleotides matching TRBD1. Trimming took 3 bases from V and 2 from J; bases not matched to a gene: 8. The germline CDR1 and CDR2 sequences are DFQATT and SNEGSKA (reference sequence). The CDR3 is 15 residues long.